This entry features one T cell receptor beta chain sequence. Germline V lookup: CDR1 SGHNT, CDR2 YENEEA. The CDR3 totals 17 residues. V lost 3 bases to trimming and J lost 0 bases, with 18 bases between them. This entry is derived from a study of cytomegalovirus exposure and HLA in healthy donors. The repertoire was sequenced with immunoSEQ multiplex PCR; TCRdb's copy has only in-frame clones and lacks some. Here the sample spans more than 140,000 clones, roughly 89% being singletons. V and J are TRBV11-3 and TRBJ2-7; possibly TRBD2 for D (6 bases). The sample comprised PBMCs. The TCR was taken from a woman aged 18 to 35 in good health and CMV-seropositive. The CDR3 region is CASSFLASSGGSYEQYF. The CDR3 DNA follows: TGTGCCAGCAGCTTTTTGGCTTCGTCCGGGGGCTCCTACGAGCAGTACTTC.